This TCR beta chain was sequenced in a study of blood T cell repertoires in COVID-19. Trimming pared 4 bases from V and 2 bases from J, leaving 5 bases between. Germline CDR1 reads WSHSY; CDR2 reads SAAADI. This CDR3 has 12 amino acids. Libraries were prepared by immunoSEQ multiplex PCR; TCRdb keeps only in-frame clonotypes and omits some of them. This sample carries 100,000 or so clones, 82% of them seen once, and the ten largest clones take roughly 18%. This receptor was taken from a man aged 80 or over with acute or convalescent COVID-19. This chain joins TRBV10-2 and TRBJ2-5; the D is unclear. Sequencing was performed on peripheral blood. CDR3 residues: CASSVVQETQYF. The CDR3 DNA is TGCGCCAGCAGTGTAGTTCAAGAGACCCAGTACTTC.